Below, 18 T cell receptor beta chains from the same sample are listed, as sequenced in a study of neurological immune-mediated disorders. TCRdb reprocessed the 5' RACE reads with MiXCR, giving one entry per CDR3 protein. The top ten clones hold roughly 5.2% of a sample with about 70,000 distinct CDR3 sequences, 2.5% to 4% of them seen once. The sample was PBMCs. All receptors derive from a woman in her 50s with multiple sclerosis.

This clonotype was detected ten times or more. The chain has TRBV7-7 and TRBJ2-3, with TRBD2 identical over 7 bases. The CDR3 has 16 residues. Germline V gene sequence: CDR1 SSHAT, CDR2 FNYEAQ (reference sequence). After removal of 5 bases from V and 7 bases from J, the junction contained 15 bases not matched to a gene. The CDR3: CASSPYNAGARYTQYF. CDR3 in DNA: TGTGCCAGCAGCCCCTATAATGCGGGAGCGAGGTATACGCAGTATTTT.

This clonotype has a count of ten or more. This chain links TRBV29-1 with TRBJ1-2; no firm D call. The V gene's germline CDR1 is SQVTM and CDR2 ANQGSEA. The CDR3 is 13 amino acids. The V end was cut by 7 bases, the J end by 4 bases, with 16 bases between. CDR3: CSGTSGRVYGYTF. DNA of the CDR3: TGCAGCGGGACTTCGGGGAGAGTCTATGGCTACACCTTC. The whole variable domain, filled in from reference TRBV29-1 and TRBJ1-2, reads SAVISQKPSRDICQRGTSLTIQCQVDSQVTMMFWYRQQPGQSLTLIATANQGSEATYESGFVIDKFPISRPNLTFSTLTVSNMSPEDSSIYLCSGTSGRVYGYTFGSGTRLTVV.

This clonotype was picked up many times. The chain joins TRBV7-2 to TRBJ2-7, with no clear D. Per the germline V gene, CDR1 is SGHTA and CDR2 is FQGNSA. Trimming cost V 0 bases and J 0 bases, with 6 bases left between them. This CDR3 spans 14 amino acids. The CDR3 loop is CASSLAMSSYEQYV. The CDR3 coding sequence is TGTGCCAGCAGCTTAGCCATGAGCTCCTACGAGCAGTACGTC.

This clonotype was observed at least ten times. The chain joins TRBV6-5 to TRBJ1-2, with 7 bases that match TRBD1. Germline trimming cut 6 bases from V and 7 bases from J; bases unmatched to any gene: 5. The CDR3 sequence is 12 residues long. The germline V gene encodes CDR1 MNHEY and CDR2 SVGAGI. CDR3 in DNA: TGTGCCAGCAGAATTACAGGGGCTGGCTACACCTTC. This sequence encodes CASRITGAGYTF.

This clonotype was found many times. The chain has TRBV6-4 and TRBJ2-1; 11 bases map to TRBD1. This CDR3 contains 14 residues. The germline V gene encodes CDR1 MRHNA and CDR2 SNTAGT. The trim removed 2 bases at V and 6 bases at J, leaving 0 bases unmatched. CDR3 protein: CASSDGTGGNEQFF. CDR3 bases: TGTGCCAGCAGTGACGGGACAGGGGGCAATGAGCAGTTCTTC.

In this sample, this clonotype turned up many times. V gene TRBV5-1 combines with J gene TRBJ1-1; TRBD1 might be the D (5 bases). V was pared by 4 bases and J by 0 bases, with 25 bases between. The length of the CDR3 is 19 residues. Germline values: CDR1 SGHRS, CDR2 YFSETQ. CDR3 bases: TGCGCCAGCAGCCCTTTCGTACGTAGGGGAGGGTCAATGAACACTGAAGCTTTCTTT. Translating it yields CASSPFVRRGGSMNTEAFF.

This clonotype appeared many times. V and J are TRBV7-2 and TRBJ2-1; D is ambiguous. Trimming left V 1 base short and J 7 bases short, with 17 bases between. The germline V gene has CDR1 SGHTA and CDR2 FQGNSA. The CDR3 extends over 16 amino acids. CDR3 region: CASSLVLSPGTNEQFF. For the CDR3, the DNA is TGTGCCAGCAGCTTAGTTCTCTCCCCCGGTACAAATGAGCAGTTCTTC.

This clonotype was detected only a few times. The chain employs TRBV18 and TRBJ1-2; D remains ambiguous. There are 15 residues in the CDR3. Germline V gene lookup returns CDR1 KGHSH and CDR2 LQKENI. The V gene lost 2 bases and the J gene lost 0 bases, with 10 bases spanning the gap. CDR3 region: CASSPVQSANYGYTF. CDR3 DNA: TGTGCCAGCTCACCAGTACAGAGTGCTAACTATGGCTACACCTTC.

This clonotype was seen many times. The rearrangement uses TRBV12-3 or TRBV12-4 and TRBJ2-7; 7 bases line up with TRBD2. With 6 bases clipped from V and 1 base from J, the junction kept 12 bases outside the gene matches. This CDR3 contains 16 residues. The CDR3 protein is CASSPGAGVGSYEQYF. Here the CDR3 DNA reads TGTGCCAGCAGCCCCGGGGCGGGAGTGGGGTCCTACGAGCAGTACTTC.

In this sample, this clonotype turned up many times. The chain is built from TRBV6-5 and TRBJ2-7; D is uncertain. Germline-derived CDR1 and CDR2 are MNHEY and SVGAGI. The CDR3 length is 14 residues. V lost 0 bases and J lost 5, with 11 bases in between. In DNA, the CDR3 is TGTGCCAGCAGTTACTCTATACTGGGCCACGAGCAGTACTTC. It is translated as CASSYSILGHEQYF.

In this sample, this clonotype turned up many times. The chain joins TRBV20-1 to TRBJ2-1; the D is unclear. Germline values: CDR1 DFQATT, CDR2 SNEGSKA (reference sequence). Deletions cut 5 bases from V and 4 bases from J, with 9 bases between. The CDR3 spans 12 residues. CDR3 in DNA: TGCAGTGCTGGGGTGGGATACAATGAGCAGTTCTTC. This codes for CSAGVGYNEQFF.

This clonotype occurred many times. The chain employs TRBV7-6 and TRBJ2-2; D is perhaps TRBD1 (5 bases). Trimming cost V 1 base and J 4 bases, with 10 bases left between them. CDR1 SGHVS and CDR2 FNYEAQ come from the germline V gene. The length of the CDR3 is 15 residues. The CDR3 nucleotides read TGTGCCAGCAGCTTAGATCAGGGTCCCACCGGGGAGCTGTTTTTT. Amino acids: CASSLDQGPTGELFF.

Many counts were recorded for this clonotype. V usage is TRBV7-2 and J usage is TRBJ2-7, with 12 positions matching TRBD2. V lost 5 bases and J lost 4; bases outside the gene matches: 6. The CDR3 totals 15 residues. The germline V gene has CDR1 SGHTA and CDR2 FQGNSA. The CDR3 nucleotides read TGTGCCAGCAGCCTCCCGGGACTAGCGGGTTACGAGCAGTACTTC. Encoded protein: CASSLPGLAGYEQYF.

This clonotype was counted many times. The V and J genes are TRBV20-1 and TRBJ2-3; 9 bases line up with TRBD2. Germline CDR1 is DFQATT and CDR2 is SNEGSKA (reference sequence). J was trimmed by 2 bases and V by 3 bases; bases with no gene match: 12. The CDR3 has 17 amino acids. For the CDR3, the DNA is TGCAGTGCTAGTATTGGATTTAGCGGGAGTTACACAGATACGCAGTATTTT. Protein product: CSASIGFSGSYTDTQYF.

In this sample, this clonotype turned up many times. V and J are TRBV20-1 and TRBJ2-5, with 10 bases that match TRBD1. The V segment lost 2 bases and the J segment 4 bases; nucleotides outside the gene matches: 7. Germline V gene lookup returns CDR1 DFQATT and CDR2 SNEGSKA (reference sequence). This CDR3 has 15 amino acids. The CDR3: CSARPQGTGVETQYF. The CDR3 coding sequence is TGCAGTGCTAGACCCCAGGGGACAGGGGTAGAGACCCAGTACTTC.

This clonotype was observed many times. V gene TRBV23-1 combines with J gene TRBJ1-6, with TRBD1 as a possible D gene (5 bases). TRBV23-1 is flagged as an ORF with uncertain function. This CDR3 spans 14 amino acids. V gave up 2 bases and J gave up 8 bases, with 10 bases separating them. The CDR3 here is CASSQRKGDSPLHF. The CDR3 coding sequence is TGCGCCAGCAGTCAAAGAAAAGGGGATTCACCCCTCCACTTT.

A few counts support this clonotype. This rearrangement joins TRBV19 to TRBJ2-5; possibly TRBD2 for D (6 bases). Germline CDR1 is LNHDA and CDR2 is SQIVND (reference sequence). V was clipped by 5 bases and J by 1 base, with 8 bases between them. This CDR3 spans 13 amino acids. CDR3 region: CASSGGFQETQYF. DNA of the CDR3: TGTGCCAGTAGTGGGGGGTTCCAAGAGACCCAGTACTTC.

This clonotype came up many times. The rearrangement links TRBV11-2 to TRBJ1-1; D is undetermined. The CDR3 length is 15 residues. Looked up from germline, CDR1 is SGHAT and CDR2 is FQNNGV. V was clipped by 7 bases and J by 1 base, with 16 bases between them. CDR3 in amino acids: CASNFRPGENTEAFF. The CDR3 nucleotides read TGTGCCAGCAACTTTAGACCCGGCGAGAACACTGAAGCTTTCTTT.